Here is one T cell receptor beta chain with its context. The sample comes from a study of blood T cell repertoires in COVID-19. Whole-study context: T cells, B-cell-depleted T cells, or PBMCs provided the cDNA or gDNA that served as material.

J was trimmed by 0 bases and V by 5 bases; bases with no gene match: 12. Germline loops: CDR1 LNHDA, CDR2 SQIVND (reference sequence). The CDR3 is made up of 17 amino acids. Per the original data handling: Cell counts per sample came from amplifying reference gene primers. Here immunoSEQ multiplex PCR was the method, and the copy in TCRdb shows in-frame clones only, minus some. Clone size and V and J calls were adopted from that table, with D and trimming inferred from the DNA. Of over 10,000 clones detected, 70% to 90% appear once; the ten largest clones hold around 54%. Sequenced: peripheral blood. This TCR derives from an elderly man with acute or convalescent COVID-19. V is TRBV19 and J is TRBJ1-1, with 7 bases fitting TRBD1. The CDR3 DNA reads TGTGCCAGTAGTCTCCGACAGGGCTCCCTCATGAACACTGAAGCTTTCTTT. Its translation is CASSLRQGSLMNTEAFF.